A single sample gave rise to the 2 T cell receptor beta chains below, sequenced in a study of blood T cell repertoires in COVID-19. Sequenced by immunoSEQ multiplex PCR; TCRdb stores in-frame clones only, minus some. Of around 190,000 clones detected, over 80% appear once; the ten largest clones hold around 8%. Sequenced sample: peripheral blood. These receptor sequences come from a woman aged 55-69 years with COVID-19, enrolled during active disease.

This chain uses TRBV28 with TRBJ1-4; D possibly corresponds to TRBD1 (5 bases). Germline CDR1 is MDHEN and CDR2 is SYDVKM. The CDR3 is 16 residues long. V was clipped by 5 bases and J by 0 bases, with 13 bases between them. The CDR3 here is CASSTGGGATNEKLFF. As DNA, the CDR3 is TGTGCCAGCAGTACCGGGGGGGGAGCAACTAATGAAAAACTGTTTTTT.

A few counts support this clone. This chain uses TRBV18 with TRBJ2-1, with D possibly matching TRBD1 (6 bases). Germline CDR1 and CDR2: KGHSH and LQKENI. This CDR3 spans 14 amino acids. V was cut by 5 bases and J by 6 bases, with 14 bases left in between. The CDR3 nucleotides read TGTGCCAGCTCAACTTACGACAGGACCAATGAGCAGTTCTTC. Encoded protein: CASSTYDRTNEQFF.